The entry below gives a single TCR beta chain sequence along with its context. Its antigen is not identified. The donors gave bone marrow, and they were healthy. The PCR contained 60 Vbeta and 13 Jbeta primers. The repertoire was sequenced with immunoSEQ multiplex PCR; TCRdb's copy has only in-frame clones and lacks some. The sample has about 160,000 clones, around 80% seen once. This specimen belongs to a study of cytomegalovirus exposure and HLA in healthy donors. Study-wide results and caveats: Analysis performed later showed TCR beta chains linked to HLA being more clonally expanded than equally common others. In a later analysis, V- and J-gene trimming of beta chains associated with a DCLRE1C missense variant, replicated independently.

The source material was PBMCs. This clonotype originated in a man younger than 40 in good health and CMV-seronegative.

The CDR3 DNA sequence: TGTGCCAGCAGCTTGGGAGGGTTTGGACGGGGCTACGAGCAGTACTTC. This gives the protein CASSLGGFGRGYEQYF. This rearrangement joins TRBV5-6 to TRBJ2-7, with TRBD2 as a possible D gene (5 bases). The CDR3 covers 16 residues. Deletions cut 0 bases from V and 3 bases from J, with 16 bases between. Germline loops: CDR1 SGHDT, CDR2 YYEEEE.